This T cell receptor beta chain was identified during a study of cytomegalovirus exposure and HLA in healthy donors. Study-level background: Most genotyped donors, 81% of about 400, had Caucasian-associated genetic ancestry.

Overall study results and limits: Because they were indistinguishable, some V segments, including TRBV6-2 and TRBV6-3, were excluded.

Note on this clone: Its antigen is still unknown.

PCR was performed using 60 Vbeta and 13 Jbeta primers. Produced via immunoSEQ multiplex PCR; TCRdb's table is partial and in-frame only. Of some 100,000 clones listed, around 77% are singletons. Per germline, CDR1 PRHDT and CDR2 FYEKMQ (reference sequence). CDR3 length: 16 amino acids. V lost 5 bases, J lost 6 bases, and 11 bases stayed unmatched. The sequenced sample consisted of PBMCs. The receptor was derived from a man in his forties in good health and CMV-seropositive. This chain uses TRBV13 with TRBJ2-1; 9 positions agree with TRBD1. The CDR3 sequence is CASSPTPGTGSNEQFF. CDR3 bases: TGTGCCAGCAGCCCCACCCCCGGGACAGGGAGCAATGAGCAGTTCTTC.